Below, 11 T cell receptor beta chains from the same sample are listed, as sequenced in a study of neurological immune-mediated disorders. One entry per CDR3 protein results from TCRdb running MiXCR on the 5' RACE reads. The repertoire includes 45,000 to 55,000 distinct CDR3 sequences, approximately 5.8% of them detected once, and less than 1.5% sits in the top ten. Sequenced input: CD4+ T cells from blood. The receptors come from a woman younger than 35 with multiple sclerosis.

The sample holds many counts of this clonotype. The chain combines TRBV5-1 with TRBJ1-1, with D possibly being TRBD1 (5 bases). V lost 4 bases and J lost 3, with 16 bases in between. From germline, CDR1 is SGHRS and CDR2 YFSETQ. CDR3 length equals 15 residues. In DNA form, the CDR3 reads TGCGCCAGCAGCCGCTGGGGGGAGGAGTACACTGAAGCTTTCTTT. Translation: CASSRWGEEYTEAFF.

This clonotype has ten or more counts. This rearrangement joins TRBV12-3 or TRBV12-4 to TRBJ2-5; D gene uncertain. The CDR3 is made up of 14 amino acids. Trimming stripped 2 bases from V and 5 bases from J, with 12 bases between. CDR3 sequence (DNA): TGTGCCAGCAGTTTAACCAGCTACGGGGAGACCCAGTACTTC. Its translation is CASSLTSYGETQYF.

This clonotype was seen repeatedly, ten times or more. The chain has TRBV14 and TRBJ1-1; possibly TRBD1 for D (6 bases). The CDR3 runs 18 residues. Trimming stripped 1 base from V and 5 bases from J, with 23 bases between. CDR1 and CDR2 from the germline V gene are SGHDN and FVKESK. CDR3 in amino acids: CASSQVFSYGGGGTEAFF. As DNA, the CDR3 is TGTGCCAGCAGCCAAGTTTTCTCTTATGGGGGAGGGGGGACTGAAGCTTTCTTT.

The table lists this clonotype with many counts. This chain connects TRBV20-1 to TRBJ1-2, with 7 bases fitting TRBD1. Trimming removed 7 bases from V and 1 base from J; junction bases left unmatched: 3. The CDR3 runs to 12 residues. CDR1 and CDR2 (germline): DFQATT, SNEGSKA (reference sequence). Here the CDR3 DNA reads TGCAGTGGGGACAGCGGTAACTATGGCTACACCTTC. Protein product: CSGDSGNYGYTF.

The table lists this clonotype with many counts. The V and J genes are TRBV18 and TRBJ2-5; unclear D gene. Germline V gene sequence: CDR1 KGHSH, CDR2 LQKENI. V was cut by 1 base and J by 4 bases, with 4 bases left in between. This CDR3 is built from 12 residues. CDR3: CASSPRLETQYF. The DNA for the CDR3 is TGTGCCAGCTCACCACGGTTAGAGACCCAGTACTTC.

This clonotype has at least ten counts. The chain couples TRBV5-5 to TRBJ1-1; unclear D gene. Germline CDR1 and CDR2: SGHKS and YYEKEE (reference sequence). V shed 1 base and J shed 11 bases, with 12 bases lying between them. This CDR3 has 12 residues. The CDR3 here is CASSLSVQRAFF. DNA for the CDR3: TGTGCCAGCAGCTTGTCGGTACAGCGGGCTTTCTTT.

This clonotype was counted ten times or more. The chain is built from TRBV10-3 and TRBJ2-7; the D gene is possibly TRBD2 (6 bases). The germline gives CDR1 ENHRY, CDR2 SYGVKD. This CDR3 is 12 amino acids long. The ends were cut back, 3 bases at V and 6 bases at J, with 9 bases in the middle. CDR3 in DNA: TGTGCCATCAGTGAAGGAGGGACCGAGCAGTACTTC. Its translation is CAISEGGTEQYF.

The chain combines TRBV5-5 with TRBJ1-2; D not resolved. Germline V gene sequence: CDR1 SGHKS, CDR2 YYEKEE (reference sequence). CDR3 length equals 10 residues. V was clipped by 3 bases and J by 8 bases, with 5 bases between them. This chain's CDR3 is CASSSWGYTF. As DNA, the CDR3 is TGTGCCAGCAGCTCGTGGGGCTACACCTTC.

This clonotype was seen repeatedly, ten times or more. This chain connects TRBV20-1 to TRBJ2-1, with TRBD2 matching 9 bases. CDR3 length: 12 residues. The junction had 3 bases not matched to a gene; V was cut back by 6 bases and J by 6 bases. Looked up from germline, CDR1 is DFQATT and CDR2 is SNEGSKA (reference sequence). Here the CDR3 reads CSARTSVNEQFF. The CDR3 DNA sequence: TGCAGTGCAAGGACTAGCGTCAATGAGCAGTTCTTC.

This clonotype was picked up many times. The V and J genes are TRBV5-1 and TRBJ2-2; D unclear. The V end was cut by 5 bases, the J end by 2 bases, with 13 bases between. The length of the CDR3 is 15 residues. Per the germline V gene, CDR1 is SGHRS and CDR2 is YFSETQ. CDR3 protein: CASRLKVGNTGELFF. DNA for the CDR3: TGCGCCAGCAGGTTGAAAGTCGGCAACACCGGGGAGCTGTTTTTT.

This clonotype appeared many times. The chain recombines TRBV12-3 or TRBV12-4 with TRBJ1-2; maybe TRBD1 (6 bases). The CDR3 runs 14 residues. V was cut by 7 bases and J by 4 bases, with 16 bases left in between. This CDR3 reads CASKLGGRGYGYTF. The CDR3 bases are TGTGCCAGCAAATTGGGGGGCAGGGGCTATGGCTACACCTTC.